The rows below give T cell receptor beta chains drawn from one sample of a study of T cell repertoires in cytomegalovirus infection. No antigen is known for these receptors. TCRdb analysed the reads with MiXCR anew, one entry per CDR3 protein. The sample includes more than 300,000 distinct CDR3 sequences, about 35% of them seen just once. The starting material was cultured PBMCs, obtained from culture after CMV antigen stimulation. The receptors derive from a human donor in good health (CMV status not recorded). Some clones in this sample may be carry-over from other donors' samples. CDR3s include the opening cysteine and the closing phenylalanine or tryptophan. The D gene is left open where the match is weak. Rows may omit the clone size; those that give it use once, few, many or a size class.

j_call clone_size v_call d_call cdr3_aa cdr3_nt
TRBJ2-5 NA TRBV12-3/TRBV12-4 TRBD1 CASSRDRSETQYF TGTGCCAGCAGTAGGGACAGATCGGAGACCCAGTACTTC
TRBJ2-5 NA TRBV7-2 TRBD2 CASSLTSGSEETQYF TGTGCCAGCAGTTTGACTAGCGGGAGTGAAGAGACCCAGTACTTC
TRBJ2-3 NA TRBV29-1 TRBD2 CSAYLAREVTDTQYF TGCAGCGCCTATTTGGCGCGGGAGGTAACAGATACGCAGTATTTT
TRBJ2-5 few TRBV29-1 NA CSVNPSGQRQETQYF TGCAGCGTTAACCCCTCAGGTCAGAGACAAGAGACCCAGTACTTC
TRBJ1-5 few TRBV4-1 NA CASSQDQGFNQPQHF TGCGCCAGCAGCCAAGATCAAGGATTTAATCAGCCCCAGCATTTT
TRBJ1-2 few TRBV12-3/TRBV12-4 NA CASSRTLFGSGYTF TGTGCCAGCAGTCGGACCCTCTTCGGGTCTGGCTACACCTTC
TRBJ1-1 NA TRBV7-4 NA CASIKLGGTEAFF TGTGCCAGCATCAAACTCGGGGGCACTGAAGCTTTCTTT
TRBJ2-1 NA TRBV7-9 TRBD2 CASSLGSGIGNEQFF TGTGCCAGCAGCTTAGGTAGCGGGATTGGAAATGAGCAGTTCTTC
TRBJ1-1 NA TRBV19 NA CASKDMNTEAFF TGTGCCAGTAAAGATATGAACACTGAAGCTTTCTTT
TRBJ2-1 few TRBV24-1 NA CATSASWNEQFF TGTGCCACCAGTGCCTCTTGGAATGAGCAGTTCTTC
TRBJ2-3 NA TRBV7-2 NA CASSLGLAKADTQYF TGTGCCAGCAGCTTAGGGCTAGCTAAGGCAGATACGCAGTATTTT
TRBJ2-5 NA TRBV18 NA CASSRGGSQETQYF TGTGCCAGCTCACGCGGAGGCAGTCAAGAGACCCAGTACTTC
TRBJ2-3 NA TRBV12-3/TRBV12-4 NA CASRHRTSTDTQYF TGTGCCAGCAGACACCGGACTAGCACAGATACGCAGTATTTT
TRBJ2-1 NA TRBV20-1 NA CSANLRYGSSYNEQFF TGCAGTGCTAATCTACGATACGGTAGCTCCTACAATGAGCAGTTCTTC
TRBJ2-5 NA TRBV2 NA CASSGAGLYQETQYF TGTGCCAGCAGTGGAGCAGGACTGTACCAAGAGACCCAGTACTTC
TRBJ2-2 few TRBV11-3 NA CASSQSRNGELFF TGTGCCAGCAGCCAAAGCCGGAACGGGGAGCTGTTTTTT
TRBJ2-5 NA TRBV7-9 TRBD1 CASSFTGGAGETQYF TGTGCCAGCAGCTTTACAGGGGGCGCGGGGGAGACCCAGTACTTC
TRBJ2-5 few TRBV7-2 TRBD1 CASSLVDRGETQYF TGTGCCAGCAGCTTAGTGGACAGGGGCGAGACCCAGTACTTC
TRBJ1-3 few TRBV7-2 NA CASSSPGSGNTIYF TGTGCCAGCAGCTCCCCAGGGTCTGGAAACACCATATATTTT
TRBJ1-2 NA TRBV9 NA CASSVMSGVSNYGYTF TGTGCCAGCAGCGTAATGTCGGGGGTCTCTAACTATGGCTACACCTTC
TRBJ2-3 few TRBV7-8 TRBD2 CASSPLTSGTTDTQYF TGTGCCAGCAGCCCATTGACTAGCGGGACCACAGATACGCAGTATTTT
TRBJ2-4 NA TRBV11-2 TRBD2 CASSLDLAGGLRIQYF TGTGCCAGCAGCTTGGATCTTGCGGGGGGTCTCCGCATTCAGTACTTC
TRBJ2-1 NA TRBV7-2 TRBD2 CASSILAGGYEQFF TGTGCCAGCAGCATTCTAGCGGGAGGTTATGAGCAGTTCTTC
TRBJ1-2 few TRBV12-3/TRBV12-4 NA CASSLGDYGGYTF TGTGCCAGCAGTTTAGGGGATTATGGCGGCTACACCTTC
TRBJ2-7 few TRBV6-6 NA CASSHLYYEQYF TGTGCCAGCAGTCACCTATACTACGAGCAGTACTTC
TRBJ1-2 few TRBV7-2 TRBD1 CASSLAQGQGSYGYTF TGTGCCAGCAGCTTAGCGCAGGGACAGGGATCCTATGGCTACACCTTC
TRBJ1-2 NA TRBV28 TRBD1 CASSSPDRANYGYTF TGTGCCAGCAGTTCACCGGACAGGGCTAACTATGGCTACACCTTC
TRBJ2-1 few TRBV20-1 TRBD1 CSARKGGTGGNEQFF TGCAGTGCTAGGAAGGGCGGGACAGGGGGGAATGAGCAGTTCTTC
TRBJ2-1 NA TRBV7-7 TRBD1 CASSPQDRVSHNEQFF TGTGCCAGCAGCCCCCAAGACAGGGTTTCTCACAATGAGCAGTTCTTC
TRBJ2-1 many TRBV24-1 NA CATAAGSYNEQFF TGTGCCACGGCTGCGGGGTCCTACAATGAGCAGTTCTTC
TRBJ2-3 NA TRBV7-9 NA CASSLRDLADRTDTQYF TGTGCCAGCAGCCTACGGGACCTAGCAGACCGCACAGATACGCAGTATTTT
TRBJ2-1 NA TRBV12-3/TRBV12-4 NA CASVSGEAPRQFF TGTGCCAGCGTTAGCGGTGAGGCTCCCCGGCAGTTCTTC
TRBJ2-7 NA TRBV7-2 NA CASSLENVSEQYF TGTGCCAGCAGCTTAGAAAATGTATCCGAGCAGTACTTC
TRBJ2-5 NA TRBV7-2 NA CASSPRVGGIYQETQYF TGTGCCAGCAGTCCCCGAGTGGGGGGCATCTACCAAGAGACCCAGTACTTC
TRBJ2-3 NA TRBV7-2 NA CASSLNGLTDTQYF TGTGCCAGCAGCTTAAATGGTTTAACAGATACGCAGTATTTT
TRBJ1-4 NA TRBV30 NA CAWRKYPENLKLFF TGTGCCTGGAGAAAGTATCCGGAGAATTTAAAACTGTTTTTT
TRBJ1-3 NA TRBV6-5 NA CASSSRRGSSGNTIYF TGTGCCAGCAGTTCGAGAAGGGGGAGTAGTGGAAACACCATATATTTT
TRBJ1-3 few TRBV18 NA CASSPSAVSGNTIYF TGTGCCAGCTCACCCTCAGCGGTCTCTGGAAACACCATATATTTT
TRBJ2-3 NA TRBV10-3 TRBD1 CAISTGTGDPDTQYF TGTGCCATCAGCACCGGGACAGGGGACCCAGATACGCAGTATTTT
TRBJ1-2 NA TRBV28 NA CSSSLPQLRAGNGYTF TGTTCCAGCAGTTTGCCCCAACTCCGGGCGGGGAATGGCTACACCTTC
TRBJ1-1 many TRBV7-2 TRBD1 CASSSRQGYPEAFF TGTGCCAGCAGCTCCAGACAGGGTTACCCTGAAGCTTTCTTT
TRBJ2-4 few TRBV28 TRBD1 CASSLGTGDIQYF TGTGCCAGCAGTTTGGGGACAGGGGACATTCAGTACTTC
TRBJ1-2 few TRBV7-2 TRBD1 CASSGGTGELYGYTF TGTGCCAGCAGCGGGGGGACAGGGGAGCTCTATGGCTACACCTTC
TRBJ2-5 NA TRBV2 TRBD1 CASSGTGAALETQYF TGTGCCAGCAGTGGGACAGGGGCGGCCCTGGAGACCCAGTACTTC
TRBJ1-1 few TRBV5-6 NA CASSFHNTEAFF TGTGCCAGCAGCTTTCATAACACTGAAGCTTTCTTT
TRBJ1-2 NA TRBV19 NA CASLNGPLHTF TGTGCCAGTCTTAATGGACCGCTCCACACCTTC
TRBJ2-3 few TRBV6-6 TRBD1 CASNLDRGVDTQYF TGTGCCAGCAATCTGGACAGGGGCGTCGATACGCAGTATTTT
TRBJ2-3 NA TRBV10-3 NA CAIRGLETSTDTQYF TGTGCCATCAGGGGGCTGGAGACTAGCACAGATACGCAGTATTTT
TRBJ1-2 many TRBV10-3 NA CATTMGTGYTF TGTGCCACCACGATGGGGACAGGCTACACCTTC
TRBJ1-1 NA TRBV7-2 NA CASGARSRANEAFF TGTGCCAGCGGTGCGCGTTCCAGGGCGAATGAAGCTTTCTTT
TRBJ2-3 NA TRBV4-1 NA CASSQEGSTSTDTQYF TGCGCCAGCAGCCAAGAAGGGAGTACAAGCACAGATACGCAGTATTTT
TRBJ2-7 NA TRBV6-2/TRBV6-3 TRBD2 CATGLAASYEQYF TGTGCCACCGGACTAGCGGCCTCCTACGAGCAGTACTTC